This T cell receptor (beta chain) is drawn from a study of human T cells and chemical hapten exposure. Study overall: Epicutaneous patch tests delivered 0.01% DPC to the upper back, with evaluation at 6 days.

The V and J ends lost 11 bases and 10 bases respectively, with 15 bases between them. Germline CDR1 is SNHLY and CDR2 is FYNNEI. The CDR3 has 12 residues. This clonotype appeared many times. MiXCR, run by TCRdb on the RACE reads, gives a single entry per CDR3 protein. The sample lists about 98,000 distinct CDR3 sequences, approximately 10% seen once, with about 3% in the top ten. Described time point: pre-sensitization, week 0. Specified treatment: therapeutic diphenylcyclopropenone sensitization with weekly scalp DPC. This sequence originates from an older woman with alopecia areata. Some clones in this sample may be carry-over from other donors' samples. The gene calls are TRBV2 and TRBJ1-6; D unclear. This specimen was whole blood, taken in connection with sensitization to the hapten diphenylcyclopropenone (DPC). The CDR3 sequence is CALGQAESPLHF. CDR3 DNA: TGTGCCCTCGGGCAGGCGGAATCACCCCTCCACTTT.